This TCR beta chain was recorded in a study of OX40 agonist ivuxolimab in advanced cancers. Study findings and constraints: In general, CD8+ T cells held more expanded clones than CD4+ did, on average.

Details on this clone: Its antigen is still unknown.

Assay used: immunoSEQ multiplex PCR; TCRdb lists only in-frame clones, some missing. This sample has about 150,000 clones, with roughly 91% found just once. This CDR3 is 19 amino acids long. The germline V gene encodes CDR1 SGHTA and CDR2 FQGNSA. Germline trimming cut 1 base from V and 0 bases from J; bases unmatched to any gene: 7. The chain uses TRBV7-2 and TRBJ2-1; 12 bases map to TRBD2. The TCR sequence derives from an adult with an advanced solid tumor such as melanoma, head and neck, liver or kidney cancer. Sequencing was performed on CD4+ or CD8+ T cells sorted from blood, taken in a trial of the OX40 agonist ivuxolimab. Here the CDR3 reads CASSLGLAGGPSSYNEQFF. As DNA, the CDR3 is TGTGCCAGCAGCTTAGGTCTAGCGGGGGGGCCTAGCTCCTACAATGAGCAGTTCTTC.